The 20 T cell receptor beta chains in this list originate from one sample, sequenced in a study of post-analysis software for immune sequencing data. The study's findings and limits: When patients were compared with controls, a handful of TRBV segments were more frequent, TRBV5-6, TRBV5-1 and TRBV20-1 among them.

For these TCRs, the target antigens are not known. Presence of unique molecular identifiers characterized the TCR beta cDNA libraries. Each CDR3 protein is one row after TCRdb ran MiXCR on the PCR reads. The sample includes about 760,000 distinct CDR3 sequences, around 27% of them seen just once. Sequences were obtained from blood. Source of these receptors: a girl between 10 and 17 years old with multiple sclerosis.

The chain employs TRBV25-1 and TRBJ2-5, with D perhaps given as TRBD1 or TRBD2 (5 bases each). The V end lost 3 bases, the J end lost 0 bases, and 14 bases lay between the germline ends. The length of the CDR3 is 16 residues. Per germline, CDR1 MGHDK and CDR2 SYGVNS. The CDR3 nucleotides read TGTGCCAGCAGTGACGGGGCCAGGACGTACCAAGAGACCCAGTACTTC. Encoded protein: CASSDGARTYQETQYF.

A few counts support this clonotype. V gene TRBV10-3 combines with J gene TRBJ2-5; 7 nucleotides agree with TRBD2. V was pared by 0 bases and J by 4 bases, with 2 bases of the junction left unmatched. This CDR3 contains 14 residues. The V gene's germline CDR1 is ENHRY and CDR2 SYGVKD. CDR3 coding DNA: TGTGCCATCAGTGAGTCGGGAGGGTTAGAGACCCAGTACTTC. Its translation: CAISESGGLETQYF.

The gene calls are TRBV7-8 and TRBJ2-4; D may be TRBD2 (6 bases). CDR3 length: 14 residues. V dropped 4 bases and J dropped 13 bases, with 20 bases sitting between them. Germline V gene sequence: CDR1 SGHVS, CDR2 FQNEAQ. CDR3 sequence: CASSWDSPHKVQYF. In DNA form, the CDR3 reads TGTGCCAGCAGCTGGGACTCCCCGCATAAGGTCCAGTACTTC.

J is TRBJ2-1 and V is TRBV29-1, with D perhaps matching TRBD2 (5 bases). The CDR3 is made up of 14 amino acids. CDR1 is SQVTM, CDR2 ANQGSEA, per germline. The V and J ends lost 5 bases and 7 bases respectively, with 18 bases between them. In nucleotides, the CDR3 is TGCAGCGTTTATGTAGCGCCTACCAAAAATGAGCAGTTCTTC. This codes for CSVYVAPTKNEQFF.

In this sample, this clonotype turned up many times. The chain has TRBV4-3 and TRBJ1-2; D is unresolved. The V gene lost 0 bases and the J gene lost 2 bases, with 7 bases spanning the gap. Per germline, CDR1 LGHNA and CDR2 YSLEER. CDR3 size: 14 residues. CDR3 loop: CASSQDNRNYGYTF. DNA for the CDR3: TGCGCCAGCAGCCAAGATAACCGGAACTATGGCTACACCTTC.

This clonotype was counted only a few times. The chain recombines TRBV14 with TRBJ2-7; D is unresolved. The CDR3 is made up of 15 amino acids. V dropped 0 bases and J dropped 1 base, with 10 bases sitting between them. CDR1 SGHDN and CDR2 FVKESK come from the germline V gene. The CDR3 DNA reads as TGTGCCAGCAGCCAAGAGCGGCGCGGTTCCTACGAGCAGTACTTC. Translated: CASSQERRGSYEQYF.

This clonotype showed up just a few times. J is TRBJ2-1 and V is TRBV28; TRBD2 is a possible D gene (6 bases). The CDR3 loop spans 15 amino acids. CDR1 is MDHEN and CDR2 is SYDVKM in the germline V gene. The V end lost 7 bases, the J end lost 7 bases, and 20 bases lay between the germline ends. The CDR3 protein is CASIEPGLQRNEQFF. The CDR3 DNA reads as TGTGCCAGCATCGAGCCGGGACTCCAGCGGAATGAGCAGTTCTTC.

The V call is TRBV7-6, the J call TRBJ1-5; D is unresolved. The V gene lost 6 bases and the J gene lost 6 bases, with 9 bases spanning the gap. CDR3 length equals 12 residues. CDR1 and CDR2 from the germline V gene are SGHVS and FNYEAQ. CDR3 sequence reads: CASSTRGQPQHF. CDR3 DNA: TGTGCCAGCAGTACTAGAGGTCAGCCCCAGCATTTT.

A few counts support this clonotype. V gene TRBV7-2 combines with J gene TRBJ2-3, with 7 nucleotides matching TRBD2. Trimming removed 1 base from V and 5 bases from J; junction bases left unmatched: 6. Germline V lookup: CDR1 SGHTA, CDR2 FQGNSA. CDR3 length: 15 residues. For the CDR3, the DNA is TGTGCCAGCAGCTTAGGTTCTAGCGGCCTAGATACGCAGTATTTT. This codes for CASSLGSSGLDTQYF.

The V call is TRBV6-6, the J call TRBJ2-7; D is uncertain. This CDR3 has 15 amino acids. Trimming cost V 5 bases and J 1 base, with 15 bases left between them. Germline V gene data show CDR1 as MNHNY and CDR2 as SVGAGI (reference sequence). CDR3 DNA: TGTGCCAGCAGTGATCCCCGGCACCTATCCTACGAGCAGTACTTC. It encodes CASSDPRHLSYEQYF.

The CDR3, as DNA: TGCAGCGTAAGGGCGGGGGGGCGAGAGACCCAGTACTTC. Residues: CSVRAGGRETQYF. V and J are TRBV29-1 and TRBJ2-5, with TRBD2 identical over 9 bases. The CDR3 runs 13 residues. Germline V gene sequence: CDR1 SQVTM, CDR2 ANQGSEA. With 6 bases clipped from V and 4 bases from J, the junction kept 6 bases outside the gene matches. Together with reference TRBV29-1 and TRBJ2-5, the CDR3 gives the full variable domain: SAVISQKPSRDICQRGTSLTIQCQVDSQVTMMFWYRQQPGQSLTLIATANQGSEATYESGFVIDKFPISRPNLTFSTLTVSNMSPEDSSIYLCSVRAGGRETQYFGPGTRLLVL.

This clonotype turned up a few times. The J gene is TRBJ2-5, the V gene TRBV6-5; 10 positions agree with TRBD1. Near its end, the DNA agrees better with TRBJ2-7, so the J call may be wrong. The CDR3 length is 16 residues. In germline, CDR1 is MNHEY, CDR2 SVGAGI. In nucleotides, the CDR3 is TGTGCCAGCAGCGACTCGTATAGGACAGGGGGATACGAGCAGTACTTC. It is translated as CASSDSYRTGGYEQYF.

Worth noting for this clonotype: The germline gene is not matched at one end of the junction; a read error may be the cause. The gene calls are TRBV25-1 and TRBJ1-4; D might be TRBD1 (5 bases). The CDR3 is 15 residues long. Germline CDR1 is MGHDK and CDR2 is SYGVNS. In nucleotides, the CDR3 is TGTGCCAGCAGTGAATTACCAGGGCGAAATGAGAAACTGTTTTTT. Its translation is CASSELPGRNEKLFF.

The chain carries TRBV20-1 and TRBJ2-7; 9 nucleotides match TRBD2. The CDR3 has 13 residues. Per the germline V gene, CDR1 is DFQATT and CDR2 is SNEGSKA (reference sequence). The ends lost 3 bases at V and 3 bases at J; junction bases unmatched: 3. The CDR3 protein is CSASSSGDYEQYF. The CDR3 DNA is TGCAGTGCTAGTTCTAGCGGGGACTACGAGCAGTACTTC.

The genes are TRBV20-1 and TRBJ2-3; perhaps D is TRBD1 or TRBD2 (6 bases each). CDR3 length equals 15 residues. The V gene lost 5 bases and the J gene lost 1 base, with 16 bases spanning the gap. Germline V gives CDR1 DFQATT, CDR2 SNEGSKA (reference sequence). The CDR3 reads CSAGGRGLRTDTQYF. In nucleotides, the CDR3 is TGCAGTGCTGGGGGACGGGGGCTTCGCACAGATACGCAGTATTTT.

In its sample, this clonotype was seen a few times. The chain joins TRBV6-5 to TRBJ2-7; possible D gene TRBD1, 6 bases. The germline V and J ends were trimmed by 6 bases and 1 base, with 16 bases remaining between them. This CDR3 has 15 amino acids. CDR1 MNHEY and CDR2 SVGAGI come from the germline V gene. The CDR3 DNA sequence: TGTGCCAGCAGCCATAGACAGGTAGTGTCCTACGAGCAGTACTTC. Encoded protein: CASSHRQVVSYEQYF.

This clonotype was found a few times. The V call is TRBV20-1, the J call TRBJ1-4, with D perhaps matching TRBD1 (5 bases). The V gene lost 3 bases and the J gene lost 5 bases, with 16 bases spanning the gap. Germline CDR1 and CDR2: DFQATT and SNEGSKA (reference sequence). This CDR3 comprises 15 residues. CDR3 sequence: CSARPQGRVNEKLFF. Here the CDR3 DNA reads TGCAGTGCTAGGCCCCAGGGCAGGGTAAATGAAAAACTGTTTTTT.

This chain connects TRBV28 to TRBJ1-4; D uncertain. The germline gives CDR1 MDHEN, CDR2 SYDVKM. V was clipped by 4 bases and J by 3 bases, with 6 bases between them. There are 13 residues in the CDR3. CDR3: CASSSRANEKLFF. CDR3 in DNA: TGTGCCAGCAGTTCCCGGGCTAATGAAAAACTGTTTTTT.

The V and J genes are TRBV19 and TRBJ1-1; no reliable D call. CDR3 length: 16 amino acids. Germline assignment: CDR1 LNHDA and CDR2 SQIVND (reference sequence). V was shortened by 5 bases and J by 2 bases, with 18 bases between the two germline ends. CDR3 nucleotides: TGTGCCAGTAGTCCTCGGAGGGTGCGGGTTAACACTGAAGCTTTCTTT. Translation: CASSPRRVRVNTEAFF.

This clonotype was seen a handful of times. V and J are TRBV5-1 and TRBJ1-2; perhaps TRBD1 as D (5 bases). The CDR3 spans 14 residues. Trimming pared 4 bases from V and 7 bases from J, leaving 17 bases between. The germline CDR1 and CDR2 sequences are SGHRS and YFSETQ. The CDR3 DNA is TGCGCCAGCAGCCCTCAGGGAGTCCCTAGTGGCTACACCTTC. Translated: CASSPQGVPSGYTF.